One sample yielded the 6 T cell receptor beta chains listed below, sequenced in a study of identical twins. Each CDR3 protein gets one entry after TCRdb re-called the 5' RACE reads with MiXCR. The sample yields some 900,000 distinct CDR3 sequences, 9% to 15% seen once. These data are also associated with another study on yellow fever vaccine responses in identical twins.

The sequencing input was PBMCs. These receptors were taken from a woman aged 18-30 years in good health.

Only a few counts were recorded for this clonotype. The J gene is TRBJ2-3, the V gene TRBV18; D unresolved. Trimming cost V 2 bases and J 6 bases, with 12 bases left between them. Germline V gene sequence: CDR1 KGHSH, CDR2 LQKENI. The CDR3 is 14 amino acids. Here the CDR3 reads CASSPARVGDTQYF. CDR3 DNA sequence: TGTGCCAGCTCACCAGCACGAGTCGGGGATACGCAGTATTTT.

The CDR3 is CASSAEGLAGGDEQYV. The CDR3 nucleotides read TGCGCCAGCAGCGCCGAAGGACTAGCGGGGGGGGACGAGCAGTACGTC. The chain has TRBV5-1 and TRBJ2-7, with TRBD2 matching 15 bases. CDR3 length: 16 residues. Germline V CDR1 and CDR2: SGHRS, YFSETQ. The J segment lost 5 bases and the V segment lost 4 bases, leaving 7 bases of the junction unmatched.

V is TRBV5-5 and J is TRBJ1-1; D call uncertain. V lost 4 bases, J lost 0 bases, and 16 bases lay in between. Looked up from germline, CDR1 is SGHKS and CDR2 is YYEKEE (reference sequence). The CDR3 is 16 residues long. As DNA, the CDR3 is TGTGCCAGCAGCCCGGGTGGTACTACGATGAACACTGAAGCTTTCTTT. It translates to CASSPGGTTMNTEAFF.

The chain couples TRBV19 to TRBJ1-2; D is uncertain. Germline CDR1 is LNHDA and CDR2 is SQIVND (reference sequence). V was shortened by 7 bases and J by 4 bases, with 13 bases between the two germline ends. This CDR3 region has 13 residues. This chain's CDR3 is CASNSRDTYGYTF. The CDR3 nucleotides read TGTGCCAGTAATTCCAGAGACACCTATGGCTACACCTTC. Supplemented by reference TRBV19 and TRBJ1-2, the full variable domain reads DGGITQSPKYLFRKEGQNVTLSCEQNLNHDAMYWYRQDPGQGLRLIYYSQIVNDFQKGDIAEGYSVSREKKESFPLTVTSAQKNPTAFYLCASNSRDTYGYTFGSGTRLTVV.

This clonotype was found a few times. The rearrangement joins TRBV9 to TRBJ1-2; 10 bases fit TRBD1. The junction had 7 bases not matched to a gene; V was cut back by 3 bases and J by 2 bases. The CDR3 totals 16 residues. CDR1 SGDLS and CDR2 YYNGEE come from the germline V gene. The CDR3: CASSGDRGAANYGYTF. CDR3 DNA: TGTGCCAGCAGCGGGGACAGGGGAGCAGCGAACTATGGCTACACCTTC.

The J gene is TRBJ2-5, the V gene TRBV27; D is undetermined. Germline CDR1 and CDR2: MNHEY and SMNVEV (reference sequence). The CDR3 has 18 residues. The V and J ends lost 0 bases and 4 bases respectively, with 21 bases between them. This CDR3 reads CASSLSMGPVGLRETQYF. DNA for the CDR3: TGTGCCAGCAGTTTATCAATGGGTCCGGTGGGATTACGAGAGACCCAGTACTTC.